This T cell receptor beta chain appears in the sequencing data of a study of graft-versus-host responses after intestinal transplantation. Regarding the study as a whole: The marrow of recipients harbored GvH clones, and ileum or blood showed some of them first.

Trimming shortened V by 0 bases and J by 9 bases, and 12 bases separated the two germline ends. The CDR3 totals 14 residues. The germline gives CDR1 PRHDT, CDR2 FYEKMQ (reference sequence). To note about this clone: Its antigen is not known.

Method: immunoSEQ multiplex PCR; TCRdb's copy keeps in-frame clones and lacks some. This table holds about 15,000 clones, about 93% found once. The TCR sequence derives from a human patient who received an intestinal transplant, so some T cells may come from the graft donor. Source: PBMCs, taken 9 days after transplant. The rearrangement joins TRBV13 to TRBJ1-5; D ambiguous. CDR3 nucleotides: TGTGCCAGCAGCTTAGGTACGACCTTAACGCCCCAGCATTTT. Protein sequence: CASSLGTTLTPQHF.